This record concerns one TCR beta chain sequence. CDR1 is SGHRS, CDR2 YFSETQ, per germline. The CDR3 consists of 15 residues. Using TCRalpha and TCRbeta cDNA, the researchers carried out two nested PCRs that lasted approximately 16 and 10 cycles. TCRdb reprocessed the 5' RACE reads and keeps a single row for each CDR3 protein, giving no DNA. Its table records approximately 200,000 distinct CDR3 sequences. The data derive from a study of monozygotic twins with inflammatory bowel disease. The TCR sequence derives from a human donor with ulcerative colitis or Crohn's disease, or a healthy co-twin of an affected twin (not recorded which). V is TRBV5-1 and J is TRBJ2-2; TCRdb's assignment of TRBD1 cannot be checked, as there is no DNA. The specimen sequenced was blood. CDR3 amino acids: CASSVRGGDTGELFF.